Sequencing of this TCR beta chain was carried out in a study of vaccination effects on CD4 cells after COVID-19. The study, taken as a whole, reports: No early post-infection timepoints were available in the study, which also included few convalescent patients.

The CDR3 length is 17 residues. Trimming cost V 5 bases and J 2 bases, with 19 bases left between them. Germline V gives CDR1 SGHTA, CDR2 FQGTGA. TCRdb's copy holds only in-frame clones and misses some; the assay was immunoSEQ multiplex PCR. Among more than 20,000 clones, about 81% were seen once, and the ten largest hold 37%. ViraFEST used viral peptide pools to expand antigen-specific CD4+ T cells before sequencing. Cells that had been cultured for nine to eleven days were the source of isolated CD4+ T cells. The person's infection with SARS-CoV-2, confirmed by PCR, took place between March and December 2020. After under 2.5 million PBMC were placed in each well, they were cultured with roughly 10 IU/ml IL-2 and approximately 10 ug/ml peptides. As for this clone: Its matching antigen is unknown.

This sample comprised CD4+ T cells from PBMCs cultured with a peptide pool, obtained before COVID-19 vaccination. The chain has TRBV7-3 and TRBJ2-1, with D hard to call. The TCR originated in a human donor who had a prior SARS-CoV-2 infection. The chain's CDR3 is CASSPDGWARPYNEQFF. The DNA of the CDR3 is TGTGCCAGCAGCCCGGACGGGTGGGCCCGACCCTACAATGAGCAGTTCTTC.